This T cell receptor (beta chain) emerged from a study of T cells after somatic rescue of genetic block. This CDR3 comprises 14 residues. Profiling relied on immunoSEQ multiplex PCR, and the TCRdb table lists in-frame clones only, not all of them. The repertoire includes around 10,000 clones, about 67% of them detected once, and under 25% sits in the top ten. Material: peripheral blood mononuclear cells (PBMCs). The receptor was isolated from a boy aged 5-17 years. The chain uses TRBV21-1 and TRBJ2-5; TRBD1, the table's D call, lacks a check against the DNA. TRBV21-1 is annotated as a pseudogene. The chain's CDR3 is CASSNGTRRETQYF. The CDR3 nucleotides read TGTGCCAGCAGCAACGGGACAAGGCGAGAGACCCAGTACTTC.